The 16 T cell receptor beta chains listed next were all sequenced from one sample in a study of blood T cell repertoires in COVID-19. Produced via immunoSEQ multiplex PCR; TCRdb's table is partial and in-frame only. The sample records approximately 250,000 clones, around 89% being singletons. The sequencing sample was made of PBMCs or T cells enriched from blood (not recorded which). These receptors were collected from a woman aged 55-75 years in a cohort exposed to, infected with or recovered from COVID-19 (not recorded which).

The chain joins TRBV15 to TRBJ2-3, with TRBD1 as a possible D gene (6 bases). The CDR3 loop spans 15 amino acids. Trimming stripped 4 bases from V and 0 bases from J, with 11 bases between. Germline V gene lookup returns CDR1 LNHNV and CDR2 YYDKDF (reference sequence). The CDR3 spells CATSKERGSTDTQYF. The CDR3 region has the DNA TGTGCCACCAGCAAGGAGAGGGGGAGCACAGATACGCAGTATTTT.

This sequence joins TRBV19 and TRBJ2-1; 9 bases are shared with TRBD1. The V gene end was trimmed by 3 bases and the J gene end by 7 bases; junction bases not matched to a gene: 7. Germline V gene data show CDR1 as LNHDA and CDR2 as SQIVND (reference sequence). This CDR3 comprises 15 residues. CDR3 in DNA: TGTGCCAGTAGTATGGGACAGGGATCTCGTAATGAGCAGTTCTTC. Its protein product is CASSMGQGSRNEQFF.

To note about this clone: At the DNA level, this CDR3 is encoded by other sequences in the same sample as well. V is TRBV7-3 and J is TRBJ1-1, with D possibly TRBD1 on 5 matching bases. This CDR3 region has 14 residues. Germline V CDR1 and CDR2: SGHTA, FQGTGA. The ends were cut back, 0 bases at V and 3 bases at J, with 8 bases in the middle. The CDR3 is CASSLTGGDTEAFF. CDR3 sequence (DNA): TGTGCCAGCAGCTTAACAGGAGGGGACACTGAAGCTTTCTTT.

The chain has TRBV6-5 and TRBJ1-1; D gene ambiguous. V dropped 2 bases and J dropped 11 bases, with 9 bases sitting between them. The CDR3 consists of 11 residues. Germline V lookup: CDR1 MNHEY, CDR2 SVGAGI. The CDR3 is CASSYGEHAFF. The DNA for the CDR3 is TGTGCCAGCAGTTACGGGGAGCACGCTTTCTTT.

On this clone itself: One end of the junction fails to match germline, which may point to a read error. V usage is TRBV2 and J usage is TRBJ2-7; TRBD2 aligns across 8 bases. The CDR3 covers 14 residues. The germline gives CDR1 SNHLY, CDR2 FYNNEI. CDR3: CAGSPREGLHEQYF. The DNA of the CDR3 is TGTGCCGGCAGCCCCCGGGAGGGCCTCCACGAGCAGTACTTC.

This clone was detected once. The genes are TRBV18 and TRBJ1-2; D remains ambiguous. Germline CDR1 and CDR2: KGHSH and LQKENI. This CDR3 spans 12 amino acids. V gave up 3 bases and J gave up 3 bases, with 5 bases separating them. Here the CDR3 reads CASSPPDYGYTF. As DNA, the CDR3 is TGTGCCAGCTCACCCCCTGACTATGGCTACACCTTC.

The V gene is TRBV24-1, the J gene TRBJ2-4; 7 bases are a match to TRBD2. V trimming: 5 bases; J trimming: 0 bases; junction bases outside the gene matches: 3. CDR1 and CDR2 from the germline V gene are KGHDR and SFDVKD. CDR3 length equals 15 residues. CDR3 sequence: CATSGGGLAKNIQYF. The CDR3, as DNA: TGTGCCACCAGTGGGGGGGGGTTAGCCAAAAACATTCAGTACTTC.

This sequence joins TRBV19 and TRBJ2-3; TRBD2 matches 9 bases. CDR3 length equals 20 residues. Germline-derived CDR1 and CDR2 are LNHDA and SQIVND (reference sequence). The junction had 19 bases not matched to a gene; V was cut back by 5 bases and J by 1 base. The CDR3 nucleotides read TGTGCCAGTAGTGCCCGACTAGCGGCGGGTTACCCCTCTCGCACAGATACGCAGTATTTT. Translating gives CASSARLAAGYPSRTDTQYF.

As to this clone: Other DNA sequences in this specimen translate into the identical CDR3. J is TRBJ1-2 and V is TRBV29-1, with TRBD1 matching 9 bases. The CDR3 runs to 12 residues. The V gene end was trimmed by 6 bases and the J gene end by 3 bases; junction bases not matched to a gene: 2. Germline V CDR1 and CDR2: SQVTM, ANQGSEA. CDR3 in amino acids: CSVRQGDYGYTF. The DNA for the CDR3 is TGCAGCGTCCGACAGGGGGACTATGGCTACACCTTC.

This chain joins TRBV30 and TRBJ2-1; 8 bases agree with TRBD1. Looked up from germline, CDR1 is GTSNPN and CDR2 is SVGIG (reference sequence). With V trimmed by 0 bases and J by 8 bases, 6 bases remained unmatched. The CDR3 is 14 residues long. CDR3 loop: CAWSVPGGGDEQFF. CDR3 nucleotides: TGTGCCTGGAGTGTACCAGGGGGCGGGGATGAGCAGTTCTTC.

The chain uses TRBV24-1 and TRBJ2-3, with 12 bases identical to TRBD2. Per the germline V gene, CDR1 is KGHDR and CDR2 is SFDVKD. After removal of 4 bases from V and 0 bases from J, the junction contained 7 bases not matched to a gene. The CDR3 covers 18 residues. This chain's CDR3 is CATSDSGLAGPSTDTQYF. DNA for the CDR3: TGTGCCACCAGTGACTCCGGACTAGCGGGGCCTAGCACAGATACGCAGTATTTT.

J is TRBJ2-1 and V is TRBV9, with unresolved D. The CDR3 length is 12 residues. V was shortened by 2 bases and J by 7 bases, with 7 bases between the two germline ends. The germline V gene encodes CDR1 SGDLS and CDR2 YYNGEE. Written as DNA, the CDR3 is TGTGCCAGCAGCGTCCCTCCTAATGAGCAGTTCTTC. This gives the protein CASSVPPNEQFF.

This chain connects TRBV28 to TRBJ1-1, with D maybe TRBD1 (6 bases). This CDR3 has 16 residues. Trimming took off 0 bases at V and 6 bases at J, with 17 bases between the two ends. Germline CDR1 MDHEN, CDR2 SYDVKM. CDR3 loop: CASSLWGRGFIAEAFF. In nucleotides, the CDR3 is TGTGCCAGCAGTTTATGGGGGAGGGGGTTTATCGCTGAAGCTTTCTTT.

This clone has just one count. V and J are TRBV7-2 and TRBJ2-1, with 9 bases identical to TRBD2. In germline, CDR1 is SGHTA, CDR2 FQGNSA. Trimming removed 1 base from V and 5 bases from J; junction bases left unmatched: 12. The CDR3 extends over 18 amino acids. CDR3 loop: CASSLGSGYSGRNNEQFF. CDR3 sequence (DNA): TGTGCCAGCAGCTTAGGGTCAGGGTATAGCGGGAGAAACAATGAGCAGTTCTTC. The whole variable domain, filled in from reference TRBV7-2 and TRBJ2-1, reads GAGVSQSPSNKVTEKGKDVELRCDPISGHTALYWYRQSLGQGLEFLIYFQGNSAPDKSGLPSDRFSAERTGGSVSTLTIQRTQQEDSAVYLCASSLGSGYSGRNNEQFFGPGTRLTVL.

The chain links TRBV28 to TRBJ1-2; tentatively, D is TRBD1 (5 bases). V was pared by 6 bases and J by 3 bases, with 8 bases between. Germline V lookup: CDR1 MDHEN, CDR2 SYDVKM. The CDR3 consists of 12 residues. In DNA form, the CDR3 reads TGTGCCAGCAGCTCAGGGCACTATGGCTACACCTTC. It translates to CASSSGHYGYTF.

The genes are TRBV28 and TRBJ2-7; TRBD2 matches 7 bases. Losses at the gene ends were 8 bases for V and 7 bases for J; bases not matched to a gene: 8. Germline V CDR1 and CDR2: MDHEN, SYDVKM. This CDR3 comprises 12 residues. The DNA of the CDR3 is TGTGCCAGCTCAGCGGGATATCAGGAGCAGTACTTC. As protein: CASSAGYQEQYF. The full variable domain, with the rest looked up from reference TRBV28 and TRBJ2-7, is DVKVTQSSRYLVKRTGEKVFLECVQDMDHENMFWYRQDPGLGLRLIYFSYDVKMKEKGDIPEGYSVSREKKERFSLILESASTNQTSMYLCASSAGYQEQYFGPGTRLTVT.